This T cell receptor (beta chain) was profiled in a study of cytomegalovirus exposure and HLA in healthy donors. CDR3 length: 16 amino acids. Per germline, CDR1 MNHNY and CDR2 SVGAGI (reference sequence). J gave up 4 bases and V 2 bases, and 8 bases lay outside the gene matches. Primers for the PCR totalled 60 Vbeta and 13 Jbeta. The table came from immunoSEQ multiplex PCR; TCRdb's copy has only in-frame clones and leaves some out. Of about 140,000 clones listed, about 84% are singletons. The chain couples TRBV6-6 to TRBJ1-1; 9 bases map to TRBD1. This clonotype originated in a man between 50 and 59 years old in good health and CMV-seronegative. The sample taken for sequencing was PBMCs. The CDR3 loop reads CASSYPLGQGRTEAFF. CDR3 DNA: TGTGCCAGCAGTTACCCGTTGGGACAGGGTCGCACTGAAGCTTTCTTT.